Each of the 5 T cell receptor beta chains below was sequenced from the same sample in a study of early T cells in non-severe SARS-CoV-2 infection. A single record per CDR3 protein comes from TCRdb applying MiXCR to the 5' RACE reads. The profile shows some 48,000 distinct CDR3 sequences, approximately 4.1% of them singletons. The sequencing input was whole blood. The receptors originated from an adult who was a healthcare worker with PCR-confirmed SARS-CoV-2 infection or an uninfected control (not recorded which).

This clonotype came up many times. The chain is built from TRBV5-1 and TRBJ2-3; the D is unclear. The CDR3 extends over 11 amino acids. The V end was cut by 3 bases, the J end by 5 bases, with 4 bases between. The germline CDR1 and CDR2 sequences are SGHRS and YFSETQ. The CDR3 spells CASSSQDTQYF. The CDR3, as DNA: TGCGCCAGCAGCTCGCAAGATACGCAGTATTTT. The whole variable domain, filled in from reference TRBV5-1 and TRBJ2-3, reads KAGVTQTPRYLIKTRGQQVTLSCSPISGHRSVSWYQQTPGQGLQFLFEYFSETQRNKGNFPGRFSGRQFSNSRSEMNVSTLELGDSALYLCASSSQDTQYFGPGTRLTVL.

The gene calls are TRBV10-2 and TRBJ2-3; 8 nucleotides match TRBD2. The CDR3 extends over 17 amino acids. Germline V CDR1 and CDR2: WSHSY, SAAADI. The V segment lost 2 bases and the J segment 5 bases; nucleotides outside the gene matches: 12. The CDR3 here is CASSEIPGGALGDTQYF. The CDR3 nucleotides read TGCGCCAGCAGTGAGATCCCCGGGGGGGCCCTGGGAGATACGCAGTATTTT.

This clonotype occurred many times. This chain connects TRBV24-1 to TRBJ2-2, with 7 bases matching TRBD1. The CDR3 is 16 residues long. Germline loops: CDR1 KGHDR, CDR2 SFDVKD. With 5 bases clipped from V and 4 bases from J, the junction kept 9 bases outside the gene matches. CDR3 sequence (DNA): TGTGCCACCAGTGCAAACAGGGGACGGGTCACCGGGGAGCTGTTTTTT. This codes for CATSANRGRVTGELFF.

This clonotype was detected many times. CDR3 nucleotide sequence: TGTGCCACCAGCAGGGACAGGGGGAGTGAGCAGTTCTTC. Translation: CATSRDRGSEQFF. This chain connects TRBV15 to TRBJ2-1; 10 bases match TRBD1. Germline values: CDR1 LNHNV, CDR2 YYDKDF (reference sequence). This CDR3 has 13 residues. V trimming: 3 bases; J trimming: 9 bases; junction bases outside the gene matches: 2.

The chain has TRBV27 and TRBJ1-6; D unresolved. V lost 4 bases and J lost 4, with 5 bases in between. The CDR3 extends over 13 amino acids. Germline V gives CDR1 MNHEY, CDR2 SMNVEV (reference sequence). The CDR3 nucleotides read TGTGCCAGCAGTTCAGTTTATAATTCACCCCTCCACTTT. It yields the protein CASSSVYNSPLHF.